Following are 17 T cell receptor beta chains from one sample sequenced in a study of cytomegalovirus exposure and HLA in healthy donors. 60 Vbeta and 13 Jbeta primers were used in PCR. Here immunoSEQ multiplex PCR was the method, and the copy in TCRdb shows in-frame clones only, minus some. This repertoire includes about 170,000 clones. The sample comprised PBMCs. The receptors were gathered from a woman aged 18-30 years in good health and CMV-seropositive.

The rearrangement uses TRBV15 and TRBJ2-7, with TRBD2 as a possible D gene (5 bases). The V end was cut by 1 base, the J end by 4 bases, with 17 bases between. The germline gives CDR1 LNHNV, CDR2 YYDKDF (reference sequence). The CDR3 is 16 amino acids. The CDR3 loop reads CATSRGLEGAVYEQYF. CDR3 nucleotide sequence: TGTGCCACCAGCAGAGGGTTAGAGGGTGCGGTTTACGAGCAGTACTTC.

The V call is TRBV14, the J call TRBJ2-5; TRBD2 might be the D (5 bases). The CDR3 is made up of 14 amino acids. Germline V gene lookup returns CDR1 SGHDN and CDR2 FVKESK. V was clipped by 1 base and J by 8 bases, with 14 bases between them. This CDR3 is CASSQAGFFRTQYF. CDR3 nucleotide sequence: TGTGCCAGCAGCCAAGCGGGGTTCTTTCGAACCCAGTACTTC. The whole variable domain, remainder taken from reference TRBV14 and TRBJ2-5, is EAGVTQFPSHSVIEKGQTVTLRCDPISGHDNLYWYRRVMGKEIKFLLHFVKESKQDESGMPNNRFLAERTGGTYSTLKVQPAELEDSGVYFCASSQAGFFRTQYFGPGTRLLVL.

J is TRBJ2-3 and V is TRBV9; D is undetermined. The V end was cut by 2 bases, the J end by 5 bases, with 9 bases between. Looked up from germline, CDR1 is SGDLS and CDR2 is YYNGEE. The length of the CDR3 is 13 residues. CDR3 in DNA: TGTGCCAGCAGCGTTACGAGAGAAGATACGCAGTATTTT. As protein: CASSVTREDTQYF. The variable domain in full, completed from reference TRBV9 and TRBJ2-3, reads DSGVTQTPKHLITATGQRVTLRCSPRSGDLSVYWYQQSLDQGLQFLIQYYNGEERAKGNILERFSAQQFPDLHSELNLSSLELGDSALYFCASSVTREDTQYFGPGTRLTVL.

V usage is TRBV30 and J usage is TRBJ2-7; D might be TRBD1 (6 bases). The ends were cut back, 3 bases at V and 1 base at J, with 16 bases in the middle. Germline V CDR1 and CDR2: GTSNPN, SVGIG (reference sequence). CDR3 length equals 15 residues. The DNA for the CDR3 is TGTGCCTGGAGAAAACAGGGAAGGGTTTCCTACGAGCAGTACTTC. Translated, it gives CAWRKQGRVSYEQYF. Full variable domain (missing parts from reference TRBV30 and TRBJ2-7): SQTIHQWPATLVQPVGSPLSLECTVEGTSNPNLYWYRQAAGRGLQLLFYSVGIGQISSEVPQNLSASRPQDRQFILSSKKLLLSDSGFYLCAWRKQGRVSYEQYFGPGTRLTVT.

This chain connects TRBV5-1 to TRBJ2-7, with TRBD2 matching over 7 bases. CDR3 length: 17 amino acids. In germline, CDR1 is SGHRS, CDR2 YFSETQ. J lost 3 bases, V lost 1 base, and 13 bases had no gene match. The DNA of the CDR3 is TGCGCCAGCAGCTTGTTTGAGTGGGAGGGAAAAGTCTACGAGCAGTACTTC. Translation gives CASSLFEWEGKVYEQYF.

V and J are TRBV18 and TRBJ1-5; possible D gene TRBD1, 5 bases. Trimming removed 2 bases from V and 7 bases from J, with 12 bases in between. CDR1 is KGHSH and CDR2 is LQKENI in the germline V gene. The CDR3 sequence is 14 residues long. For the CDR3, the DNA is TGTGCCAGCTCACCAAGGGCAGGGATCCAGCCCCAGCATTTT. Protein product: CASSPRAGIQPQHF.

The chain joins TRBV9 to TRBJ2-7, with 9 positions matching TRBD2. The CDR3 runs 14 residues. CDR1 and CDR2 (germline): SGDLS, YYNGEE. V lost 4 bases, J lost 7 bases, and 9 bases stayed unmatched. The DNA of the CDR3 is TGTGCCAGCAGCTTCGTAGCGGGAGCAGGAGAGCAGTACTTC. It codes for CASSFVAGAGEQYF.

The chain is built from TRBV10-3 and TRBJ1-1, with D perhaps matching TRBD1 (5 bases). V lost 2 bases to trimming and J lost 1 base, with 14 bases between them. CDR3 size: 16 residues. Germline V gene sequence: CDR1 ENHRY, CDR2 SYGVKD. Here the CDR3 reads CAISERGGSGNTEAFF. The CDR3 bases are TGTGCCATCAGTGAGCGGGGGGGGTCAGGGAACACTGAAGCTTTCTTT.

The V and J genes are TRBV5-1 and TRBJ1-4; possible D gene TRBD1, 5 bases. The CDR3 sequence is 15 residues long. Trimming left V 0 bases short and J 8 bases short, with 14 bases between. Germline V gene data show CDR1 as SGHRS and CDR2 as YFSETQ. The CDR3 DNA reads TGCGCCAGCAGCTTGGATCGGCAGGGTGGCGAAAAACTGTTTTTT. It encodes CASSLDRQGGEKLFF. Using reference TRBV5-1 and TRBJ1-4 for the parts outside the CDR3, the full variable domain is KAGVTQTPRYLIKTRGQQVTLSCSPISGHRSVSWYQQTPGQGLQFLFEYFSETQRNKGNFPGRFSGRQFSNSRSEMNVSTLELGDSALYLCASSLDRQGGEKLFFGSGTQLSVL.

The chain uses TRBV11-2 and TRBJ2-5; perhaps TRBD2 as D (6 bases). The J call could be wrong; TRBJ2-7 is a better fit for the DNA end. Germline V CDR1 and CDR2: SGHAT, FQNNGV. The CDR3 runs to 15 residues. The CDR3 reads CASSGTAGHNDEQYF. The CDR3 bases are TGTGCCAGCAGCGGGACTGCGGGGCACAACGACGAGCAGTACTTC.

The chain recombines TRBV6-5 with TRBJ1-4, with a possible D match to TRBD1 (5 bases). The CDR3 spans 15 residues. The germline gives CDR1 MNHEY, CDR2 SVGAGI. Trimming removed 0 bases from V and 5 bases from J, with 10 bases in between. The CDR3 here is CASSYSTSGNEKLFF. Here the CDR3 DNA reads TGTGCCAGCAGTTACTCTACGTCAGGGAATGAAAAACTGTTTTTT.

This chain links TRBV7-9 with TRBJ1-2, with 7 bases matching TRBD1. The CDR3 contains 14 residues. Germline assignment: CDR1 SEHNR and CDR2 FQNEAQ (reference sequence). Trimming took 1 base from V and 3 from J; bases not matched to a gene: 2. The CDR3 nucleotides are TGTGCCAGCAGCTTAGGGACAGGAGACTATGGCTACACCTTC. It is translated as CASSLGTGDYGYTF.

This chain links TRBV9 with TRBJ2-2, with 9 bases fitting TRBD1. The CDR3 spans 16 residues. Germline CDR1 is SGDLS and CDR2 is YYNGEE. Losses at the gene ends were 1 base for V and 7 bases for J; bases not matched to a gene: 8. CDR3 region: CASSVRGDRDVGELFF. In DNA form, the CDR3 reads TGTGCCAGCAGCGTAAGAGGGGACAGGGACGTCGGGGAGCTGTTTTTT.

The chain recombines TRBV5-1 with TRBJ2-5, with D unresolved. V was pared by 0 bases and J by 2 bases, with 5 bases between. Germline CDR1 reads SGHRS; CDR2 reads YFSETQ. The CDR3 covers 13 residues. CDR3 residues: CASSLARQETQYF. In nucleotides, the CDR3 is TGCGCCAGCAGCTTGGCGCGGCAAGAGACCCAGTACTTC.

This chain uses TRBV27 with TRBJ2-7; a weak D match, TRBD1 (7 bases). Trimming pared 4 bases from V and 0 bases from J, leaving 13 bases between. CDR1 is MNHEY, CDR2 SMNVEV, per germline (reference sequence). The CDR3 contains 15 residues. The CDR3 DNA sequence: TGTGCCAGCAGTTCACGGGGGACAGCCTCCTACGAGCAGTACTTC. Its protein is CASSSRGTASYEQYF.

This chain uses TRBV4-3 with TRBJ1-2, with 8 bases lining up with TRBD1. V dropped 0 bases and J dropped 7; count of bases not matched to a gene: 7. In germline, CDR1 is LGHNA, CDR2 YSLEER. The CDR3 loop spans 15 amino acids. The DNA of the CDR3 is TGCGCCAGCAGCCAAGATGTGGCCAGGGGGCCTGGCTACACCTTC. It translates to CASSQDVARGPGYTF.

The rearrangement links TRBV9 to TRBJ2-3, with a weak D call TRBD1 (6 bases). Deletions cut 0 bases from V and 2 bases from J, with 10 bases between. CDR1 is SGDLS and CDR2 is YYNGEE in the germline V gene. The CDR3 extends over 15 amino acids. CDR3 sequence: CASSVEDRHTDTQYF. DNA of the CDR3: TGTGCCAGCAGCGTAGAGGACAGACACACAGATACGCAGTATTTT.